Following are 16 T cell receptor beta chains from one sample sequenced in a study of cytomegalovirus exposure and HLA in healthy donors. It was with 60 Vbeta and 13 Jbeta primers that the PCR ran. Libraries were prepared by immunoSEQ multiplex PCR; TCRdb keeps only in-frame clonotypes and omits some of them. The sample shows around 140,000 clones, approximately 10% of them seen only once. Input material: PBMCs. These receptors were obtained from a woman in her thirties or forties in good health and CMV-seropositive.

The rearrangement uses TRBV6-5 and TRBJ2-2; 7 bases match TRBD2. CDR1 is MNHEY, CDR2 SVGAGI, per germline. The V gene end was trimmed by 0 bases and the J gene end by 6 bases; junction bases not matched to a gene: 7. This CDR3 is 16 amino acids long. The CDR3 DNA follows: TGTGCCAGCAGTTACTCGGGGCGGGGGAATGCCGGGGAGCTGTTTTTT. Translating gives CASSYSGRGNAGELFF.

The CDR3 spells CASSQGGQGNYGYTF. The CDR3 nucleotides are TGCGCCAGCAGCCAAGGAGGACAGGGGAACTATGGCTACACCTTC. The rearrangement links TRBV4-1 to TRBJ1-2, with 9 bases that match TRBD1. Germline CDR1 and CDR2: MGHRA and YSYEKL. Trimming removed 1 base from V and 2 bases from J; junction bases left unmatched: 2. This CDR3 has 15 amino acids.

This clone was detected only a few times. The rearrangement uses TRBV11-3 and TRBJ2-2, with D tentatively TRBD1 (6 bases). V lost 3 bases, J lost 4 bases, and 12 bases lay in between. The CDR3 extends over 15 amino acids. Germline V gene lookup returns CDR1 SGHNT and CDR2 YENEEA. The CDR3 loop reads CASSFQGSGTGELFF. The CDR3 DNA is TGTGCCAGCAGCTTTCAGGGGAGCGGCACCGGGGAGCTGTTTTTT.

This CDR3 reads CASSRLAGYEQYF. CDR3 DNA sequence: TGTGCCAGCAGCCGACTAGCGGGCTACGAGCAGTACTTC. The chain carries TRBV7-6 and TRBJ2-7; 10 nucleotides agree with TRBD2. Germline CDR1 reads SGHVS; CDR2 reads FNYEAQ. Trimming cost V 5 bases and J 3 bases; bases outside gene matches: 1. The CDR3 spans 13 residues.

The chain uses TRBV2 and TRBJ1-2; 10 bases map to TRBD1. The CDR3 is 13 amino acids. V lost 10 bases to trimming and J lost 3 bases; unmatched junction nucleotides: 5. Germline V gene sequence: CDR1 SNHLY, CDR2 FYNNEI. CDR3: CATGTGVDYGYTF. The CDR3 coding sequence is TGTGCCACCGGGACAGGGGTGGACTATGGCTACACCTTC.

This clone came up a few times. The chain uses TRBV5-1 and TRBJ1-4; perhaps TRBD1 as D (6 bases). V was cut by 3 bases and J by 8 bases, with 17 bases left in between. From germline, CDR1 is SGHRS and CDR2 YFSETQ. The CDR3 has 15 residues. The CDR3 spells CASSSLGGAQEKLFF. The CDR3 DNA reads TGCGCCAGCAGCTCCCTAGGGGGGGCGCAAGAAAAACTGTTTTTT.

This clone was seen a handful of times. This sequence joins TRBV5-4 and TRBJ2-3; 10 bases map to TRBD2. The CDR3 runs to 16 residues. Looked up from germline, CDR1 is SGHNT and CDR2 is YYREEE (reference sequence). J was trimmed by 6 bases and V by 4 bases; bases with no gene match: 11. In DNA form, the CDR3 reads TGTGCCAGCAGCCGCTGGACTAGCGGAGGGCTCGATACGCAGTATTTT. Its protein product is CASSRWTSGGLDTQYF.

This clone was picked up a small number of times. The V gene is TRBV5-1, the J gene TRBJ2-5; TRBD1 might be the D (6 bases). Germline CDR1 and CDR2: SGHRS and YFSETQ. Deletions cut 4 bases from V and 5 bases from J, with 15 bases between. This CDR3 spans 14 amino acids. This chain's CDR3 is CASSPWQGQETQYF. Here the CDR3 DNA reads TGCGCCAGCAGCCCTTGGCAGGGGCAGGAGACCCAGTACTTC.

J is TRBJ2-7 and V is TRBV6-1; 7 bases are shared with TRBD1. The germline CDR1 and CDR2 sequences are MNHNS and SASEGT. The CDR3 is 15 residues long. V lost 3 bases to trimming and J lost 7 bases; unmatched junction nucleotides: 12. The CDR3 loop reads CASSDLPGQYGEQYF. CDR3 nucleotide sequence: TGTGCCAGCAGTGACCTCCCGGGACAGTATGGGGAGCAGTACTTC.

The gene calls are TRBV27 and TRBJ1-1; the D gene is possibly TRBD1 (5 bases). From germline, CDR1 is MNHEY and CDR2 SMNVEV (reference sequence). With 6 bases removed from V and 5 bases from J, the gap between germline ends came to 22 bases. CDR3 length: 16 residues. Here the CDR3 reads CASSSSGGARRTEAFF. As DNA, the CDR3 is TGTGCCAGCAGCTCCTCAGGAGGGGCGCGTCGGACTGAAGCTTTCTTT.

This chain joins TRBV2 and TRBJ1-1, with 8 bases aligning to TRBD1. The junction had 9 bases not matched to a gene; V was cut back by 2 bases and J by 1 base. Germline V gene lookup returns CDR1 SNHLY and CDR2 FYNNEI. The CDR3 totals 17 residues. The CDR3 reads CASSESRTGRGNTEAFF. The CDR3 bases are TGTGCCAGCAGTGAATCGAGGACAGGGCGGGGGAACACTGAAGCTTTCTTT. Filled out from reference TRBV2 and TRBJ1-1, the complete variable domain reads EPEVTQTPSHQVTQMGQEVILRCVPISNHLYFYWYRQILGQKVEFLVSFYNNEISEKSEIFDDQFSVERPDGSNFTLKIRSTKLEDSAMYFCASSESRTGRGNTEAFFGQGTRLTVV.

J is TRBJ2-3 and V is TRBV29-1; D is ambiguous. Trimming left V 2 bases short and J 0 bases short, with 6 bases between. The CDR3 is made up of 13 amino acids. Germline V gene data show CDR1 as SQVTM and CDR2 as ANQGSEA. The CDR3, as DNA: TGCAGCGTTGAAACGGGTAGCACAGATACGCAGTATTTT. As protein: CSVETGSTDTQYF.

The chain couples TRBV5-6 to TRBJ2-2; maybe TRBD1 (5 bases). V was shortened by 7 bases and J by 7 bases, with 14 bases between the two germline ends. The germline gives CDR1 SGHDT, CDR2 YYEEEE. This CDR3 is 13 amino acids long. This CDR3 is CASGSGPSGELFF. The CDR3 coding sequence is TGTGCCAGCGGGTCAGGGCCGAGCGGGGAGCTGTTTTTT.

The CDR3 reads CASSPYRMNYGYTF. CDR3 bases: TGTGCCAGCAGCCCCTACAGGATGAACTATGGCTACACCTTC. This chain links TRBV5-6 with TRBJ1-2; tentatively, D is TRBD1 (5 bases). V was clipped by 4 bases and J by 2 bases, with 12 bases between them. The germline gives CDR1 SGHDT, CDR2 YYEEEE. CDR3 length: 14 residues.

The chain recombines TRBV7-3 with TRBJ1-3; D is possibly TRBD1 (6 bases). Germline-derived CDR1 and CDR2 are SGHTA and FQGTGA. The ends were cut back, 2 bases at V and 8 bases at J, with 19 bases in the middle. This CDR3 is built from 16 residues. CDR3 sequence reads: CASSLPPTGLLDTIYF. The CDR3 bases are TGTGCCAGCAGCTTACCCCCTACAGGGTTGCTAGACACCATATATTTT. Using reference TRBV7-3 and TRBJ1-3 for the parts outside the CDR3, the full variable domain is GAGVSQTPSNKVTEKGKYVELRCDPISGHTALYWYRQSLGQGPEFLIYFQGTGAADDSGLPNDRFFAVRPEGSVSTLKIQRTERGDSAVYLCASSLPPTGLLDTIYFGEGSWLTVV.

J is TRBJ2-1 and V is TRBV7-8; 10 bases match TRBD1. After removal of 0 bases from V and 6 bases from J, the junction contained 2 bases not matched to a gene. There are 15 residues in the CDR3. Germline V gene data show CDR1 as SGHVS and CDR2 as FQNEAQ. The CDR3 sequence: CASSLAGQGGNEQFF. The CDR3 nucleotides read TGTGCCAGCAGCTTAGCAGGACAGGGGGGCAATGAGCAGTTCTTC. Full variable domain (remainder filled in from reference TRBV7-8 and TRBJ2-1): GAGVSQSPRYKVAKRGQDVALRCDPISGHVSLFWYQQALGQGPEFLTYFQNEAQLDKSGLPSDRFFAERPEGSVSTLKIQRTQQEDSAVYLCASSLAGQGGNEQFFGPGTRLTVL.